This TCR beta chain was recorded in a study of beta chain features in type 1 diabetes. General study points: The similarity of naive, central memory and Treg TCRB repertoires appeared greater among patients than among healthy donors. With patients and controls alike, PCR might favor shorter templates to an equal degree. At VDJ recombination sites, type 1 diabetes patients had fewer insertions and more deleted nucleotides. Patients with Type 1 diabetes showed moderately but significantly shorter TCRB CDR3s in all four CD4+ subsets. Cells carrying high TCR expression could end up over-represented when cDNA is sequenced.

Germline CDR1 SQVTM, CDR2 ANQGSEA. This CDR3 contains 13 residues. V was clipped by 4 bases and J by 4 bases; unmatched bases: 4. The study reverse transcribed the entire isolated RNA, so it sequenced expressed TCRB transcripts. The table came from immunoSEQ multiplex PCR; TCRdb's copy has only in-frame clones and leaves some out. Seen here are some 660,000 clones, around an eighth observed once, and the top ten hold 0.03% to 0.04%. There are a few counts of this clone. Its antigen is unknown. The sequenced material came from naive CD4+ T cells from blood. The sequence came from a man between 18 and 35 years old with type 1 diabetes. The chain couples TRBV29-1 to TRBJ1-5, with TRBD1 matching 7 bases. This CDR3 reads CSVATGRNQPQHF. The DNA of the CDR3 is TGCAGCGTTGCGACAGGGAGAAATCAGCCCCAGCATTTT.